This T cell receptor beta chain comes out of a study of cytomegalovirus exposure and HLA in healthy donors. PCR employed 60 Vbeta and 13 Jbeta primers. Here immunoSEQ multiplex PCR was the method, and the copy in TCRdb shows in-frame clones only, minus some. Among about 98,000 clones listed, nearly 65% were seen once. The ends were cut back, 3 bases at V and 2 bases at J, with 14 bases in the middle. The CDR3 covers 16 residues. Germline V gives CDR1 MGHDK, CDR2 SYGVNS. The V gene is TRBV25-1, the J gene TRBJ1-3, with D possibly matching TRBD1 (5 bases). The origin of this receptor is a human donor in good health. Specimen: PBMCs. The CDR3 loop is CASSEGGAGTGNTIYF. CDR3 DNA sequence: TGTGCCAGCAGTGAGGGAGGGGCAGGGACTGGAAACACCATATATTTT.